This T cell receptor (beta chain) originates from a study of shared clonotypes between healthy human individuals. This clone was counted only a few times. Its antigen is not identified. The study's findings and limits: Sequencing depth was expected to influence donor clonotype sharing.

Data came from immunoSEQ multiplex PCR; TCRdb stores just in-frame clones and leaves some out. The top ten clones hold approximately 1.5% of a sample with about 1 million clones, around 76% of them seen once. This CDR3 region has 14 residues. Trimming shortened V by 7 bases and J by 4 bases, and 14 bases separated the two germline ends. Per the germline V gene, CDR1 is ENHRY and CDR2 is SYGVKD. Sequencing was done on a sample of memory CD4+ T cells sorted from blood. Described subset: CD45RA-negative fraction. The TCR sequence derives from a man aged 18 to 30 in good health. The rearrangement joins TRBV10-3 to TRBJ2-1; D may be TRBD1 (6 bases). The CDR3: CAIMKPDSYNEQFF. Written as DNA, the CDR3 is TGTGCCATCATGAAACCGGACAGTTACAATGAGCAGTTCTTC.